This TCR beta chain was recorded in a study of CD8 T cells in ankylosing spondylitis. The study, taken as a whole, reports: CD8+ by phenotype, disease-linked clones were relatively rare in peripheral blood. What seemed typical of ankylosing spondylitis blood was a TCR beta motif built from eight highly homologous variants. There was reportedly significant enrichment of clones that were disease-linked in matched ankylosing spondylitis synovial fluid.

The CDR3 extends over 13 amino acids. Germline CDR1 is LGHDT and CDR2 is YNNKEL (reference sequence). V lost 1 base, J lost 3 bases, and 7 bases lay in between. This clonotype was seen a few times. Its matching antigen is unknown. The TCR beta libraries were generated through quantitative 5'-RACE incorporating molecular barcodes. TCRdb reprocessed the 5' RACE reads via MiXCR and lists one record per CDR3 protein. Of roughly 170,000 distinct CDR3 sequences detected, 9.8% appear once; the ten largest clones hold about 16%. Source material: blood, either unsorted or a sorted T cell fraction (not recorded which). This TCR was recovered from a female donor with ankylosing spondylitis or in good health (not recorded which). V is TRBV3-1 and J is TRBJ2-7; D possibly corresponds to TRBD1 (5 bases). CDR3 sequence reads: CASSQGDSYEQYF. CDR3 DNA: TGTGCCAGCAGCCAAGGCGACAGCTACGAGCAGTACTTC.